This note documents a single TCR beta chain sequence. The data derive from a study of blood T cell repertoires in COVID-19. Authors' data handling: For nucleated cells, counts were estimated from reference gene primer amplification. Profiled with immunoSEQ multiplex PCR; TCRdb holds only in-frame clones, not every one. Clone size and the V and J calls come from that table; the DNA yielded D and trimming. The table shows 150,000 to 200,000 clones, with over 80% occurring only once. The origin of this receptor is a woman aged 45-60 years with acute or convalescent COVID-19. Source material: peripheral blood.

CDR3 coding DNA: TGTGCCAGCAGCTTGCTGAGGACAGGGAACTATGGCTACACCTTC. Translation gives CASSLLRTGNYGYTF. The rearrangement joins TRBV5-4 to TRBJ1-2, with TRBD1 matching over 8 bases. The germline V gene has CDR1 SGHNT and CDR2 YYREEE (reference sequence). Losses at the gene ends were 1 base for V and 2 bases for J; bases not matched to a gene: 4. The CDR3 consists of 15 residues.